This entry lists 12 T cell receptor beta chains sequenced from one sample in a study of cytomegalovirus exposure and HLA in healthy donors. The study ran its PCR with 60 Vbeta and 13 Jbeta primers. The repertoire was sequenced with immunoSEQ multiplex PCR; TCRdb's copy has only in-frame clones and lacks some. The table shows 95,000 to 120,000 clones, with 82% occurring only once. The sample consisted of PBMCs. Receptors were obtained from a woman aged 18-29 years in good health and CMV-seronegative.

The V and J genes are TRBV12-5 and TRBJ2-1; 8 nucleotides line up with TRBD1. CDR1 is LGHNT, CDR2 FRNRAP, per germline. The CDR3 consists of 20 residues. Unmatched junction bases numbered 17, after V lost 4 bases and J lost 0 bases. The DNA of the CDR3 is TGTGCTAGTGGTTATGACAGGGGCGACTTTGGGCCCTTCTCCTACAATGAGCAGTTCTTC. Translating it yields CASGYDRGDFGPFSYNEQFF.

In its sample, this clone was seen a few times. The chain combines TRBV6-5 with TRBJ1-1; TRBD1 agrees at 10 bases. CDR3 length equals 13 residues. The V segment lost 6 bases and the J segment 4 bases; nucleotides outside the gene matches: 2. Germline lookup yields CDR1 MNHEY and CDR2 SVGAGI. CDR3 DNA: TGTGCCAGCAGGCGGACAGGGGGCACTGAAGCTTTCTTT. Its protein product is CASRRTGGTEAFF.

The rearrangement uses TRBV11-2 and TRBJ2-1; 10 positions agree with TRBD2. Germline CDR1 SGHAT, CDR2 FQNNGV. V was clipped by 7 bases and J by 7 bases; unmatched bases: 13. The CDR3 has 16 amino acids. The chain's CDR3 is CASTRGERGGLNEQFF. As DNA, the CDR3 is TGTGCCAGCACCCGCGGGGAGCGGGGGGGCCTAAATGAGCAGTTCTTC.

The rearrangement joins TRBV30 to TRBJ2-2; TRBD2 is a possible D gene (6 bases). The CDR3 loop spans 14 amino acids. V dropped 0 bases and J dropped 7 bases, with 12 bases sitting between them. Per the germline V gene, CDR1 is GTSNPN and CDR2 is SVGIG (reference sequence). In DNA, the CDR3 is TGTGCCTGGAGTGTACTGATGGGACTCGGGGAGCTGTTTTTT. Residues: CAWSVLMGLGELFF.

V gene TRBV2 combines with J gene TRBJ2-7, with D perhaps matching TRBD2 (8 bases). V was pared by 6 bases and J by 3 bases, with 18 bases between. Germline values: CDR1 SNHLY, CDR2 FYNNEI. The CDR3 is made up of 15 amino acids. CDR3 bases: TGTGCCAGCAGGAGGGGGCTAGCGGGTGACTACGAGCAGTACTTC. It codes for CASRRGLAGDYEQYF.

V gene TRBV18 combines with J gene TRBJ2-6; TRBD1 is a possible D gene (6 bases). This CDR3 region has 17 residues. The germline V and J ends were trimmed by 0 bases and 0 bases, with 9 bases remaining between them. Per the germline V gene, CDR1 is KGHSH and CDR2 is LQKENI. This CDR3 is CASSPPGHFSGANVLTF. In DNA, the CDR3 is TGTGCCAGCTCACCACCGGGACACTTCTCTGGGGCCAACGTCCTGACTTTC.

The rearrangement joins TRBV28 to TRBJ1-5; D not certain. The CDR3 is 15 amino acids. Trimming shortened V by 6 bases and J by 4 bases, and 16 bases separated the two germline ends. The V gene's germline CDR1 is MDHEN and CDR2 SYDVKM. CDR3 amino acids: CASSPHVQSNQPQHF. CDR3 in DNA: TGTGCCAGCAGCCCGCATGTGCAGTCAAATCAGCCCCAGCATTTT. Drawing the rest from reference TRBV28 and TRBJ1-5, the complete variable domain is DVKVTQSSRYLVKRTGEKVFLECVQDMDHENMFWYRQDPGLGLRLIYFSYDVKMKEKGDIPEGYSVSREKKERFSLILESASTNQTSMYLCASSPHVQSNQPQHFGDGTRLSIL.

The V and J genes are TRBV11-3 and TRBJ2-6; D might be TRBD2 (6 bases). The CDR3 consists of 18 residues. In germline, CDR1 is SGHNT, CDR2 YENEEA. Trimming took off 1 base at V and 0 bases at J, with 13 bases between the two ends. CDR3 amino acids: CASSLGRDRNSGANVLTF. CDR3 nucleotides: TGTGCCAGCAGCTTAGGGCGGGACCGCAACTCTGGGGCCAACGTCCTGACTTTC.

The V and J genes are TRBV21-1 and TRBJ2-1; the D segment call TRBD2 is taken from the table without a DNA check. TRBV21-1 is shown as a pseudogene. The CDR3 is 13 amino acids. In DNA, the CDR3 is TGTGCCAGCAGCAAAAATCCCCGTTATGAGCAGTTCTTC. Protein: CASSKNPRYEQFF.

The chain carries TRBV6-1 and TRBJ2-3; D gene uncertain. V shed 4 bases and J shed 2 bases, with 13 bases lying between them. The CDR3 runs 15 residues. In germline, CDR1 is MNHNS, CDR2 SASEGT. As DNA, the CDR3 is TGTGCCAGCAGTGGACGTTGGCTAGTCACAGATACGCAGTATTTT. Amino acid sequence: CASSGRWLVTDTQYF.

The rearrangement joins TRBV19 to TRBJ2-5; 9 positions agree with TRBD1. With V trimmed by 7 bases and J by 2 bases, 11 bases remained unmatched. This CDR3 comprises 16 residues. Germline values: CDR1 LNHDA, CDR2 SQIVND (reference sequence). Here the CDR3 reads CASKGWGQGQQETQYF. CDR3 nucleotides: TGTGCCAGTAAAGGCTGGGGACAGGGTCAGCAAGAGACCCAGTACTTC.

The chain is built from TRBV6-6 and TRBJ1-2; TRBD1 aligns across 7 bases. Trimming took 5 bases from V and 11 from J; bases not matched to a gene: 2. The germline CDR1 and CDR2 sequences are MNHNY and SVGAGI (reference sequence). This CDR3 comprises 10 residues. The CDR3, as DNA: TGTGCCAGCAGTAGACAGGGATACACCTTC. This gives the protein CASSRQGYTF.